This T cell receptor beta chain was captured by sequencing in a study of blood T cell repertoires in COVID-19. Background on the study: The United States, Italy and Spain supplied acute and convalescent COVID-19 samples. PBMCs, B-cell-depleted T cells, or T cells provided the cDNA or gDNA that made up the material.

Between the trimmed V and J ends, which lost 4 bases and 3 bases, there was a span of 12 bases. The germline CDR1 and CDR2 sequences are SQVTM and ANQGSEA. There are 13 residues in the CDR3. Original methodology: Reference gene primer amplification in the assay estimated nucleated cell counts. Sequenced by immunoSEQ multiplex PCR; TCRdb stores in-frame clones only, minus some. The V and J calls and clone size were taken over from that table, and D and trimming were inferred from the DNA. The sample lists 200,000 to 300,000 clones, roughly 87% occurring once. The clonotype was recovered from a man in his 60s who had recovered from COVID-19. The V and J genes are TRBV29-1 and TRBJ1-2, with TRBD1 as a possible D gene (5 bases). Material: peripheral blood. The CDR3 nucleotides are TGCAGCGTTGTTGGACAAGGGGACTATGGCTACACCTTC. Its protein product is CSVVGQGDYGYTF. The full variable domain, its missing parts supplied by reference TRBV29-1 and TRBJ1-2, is SAVISQKPSRDICQRGTSLTIQCQVDSQVTMMFWYRQQPGQSLTLIATANQGSEATYESGFVIDKFPISRPNLTFSTLTVSNMSPEDSSIYLCSVVGQGDYGYTFGSGTRLTVV.